This paragraph covers one T cell receptor beta chain sequence. V dropped 5 bases and J dropped 5 bases, with 10 bases sitting between them. CDR3 length: 12 amino acids. The germline CDR1 and CDR2 sequences are SGHDN and FVKESK. The data belong to a study of T cell changes during pregnancy in multiple sclerosis. This table comes from immunoSEQ multiplex PCR, and its TCRdb copy is limited to in-frame clones, with some not included. Among tens of thousands of clones listed, about 91% were seen once. The rearrangement links TRBV14 to TRBJ2-7; D is perhaps TRBD2 (6 bases). Sequenced material: CD4+ T cells from peripheral blood mononuclear cells, taken in the second trimester of pregnancy. The TCR comes from a female donor in good health, enrolled as a control in a pregnancy study. This chain's CDR3 is CASSEEGNEQYF. The CDR3 nucleotides are TGTGCCAGCAGCGAGGAGGGGAACGAGCAGTACTTC.